Listed below are T cell receptor beta chains from one sample, sequenced in a study of T cells after yellow fever vaccination. A single record per CDR3 protein comes from TCRdb applying MiXCR to the 5' RACE reads. The table lists more than 300,000 distinct CDR3 sequences, around 10% of them singletons. The sample in question was CD4+ T cells sorted from PBMCs, obtained 45 days after the yellow fever booster vaccination. The source of these receptors is a man between 18 and 35 years old who received the YFV17D yellow fever vaccine. Both conserved end residues are part of each CDR3. The D gene is left open where the match is weak. Rows may omit the clone size; those that give it use once, few, many or a size class.

TRBD2,TRBV19,TRBJ2-5,many,TGTGCCAGTAAGCTAGCGGGGAGGGGAGAGACCCAGTACTTC,CASKLAGRGETQYF
TRBD1,TRBV6-5,TRBJ2-2,many,TGTGCCAGCACTAGAAGGACAGGCACCATGAACACCGGGGAGCTGTTTTTT,CASTRRTGTMNTGELFF
-,TRBV6-5,TRBJ1-4,few,TGTGCCAGCAGATCACTTGAAAAACTGTTTTTT,CASRSLEKLFF
-,TRBV3-1,TRBJ2-4,-,TGTGCCAGCAGCCAGATCGCCAAAAACATTCAGTACTTC,CASSQIAKNIQYF
-,TRBV5-1,TRBJ2-2,few,TGCGCCAGCACCCCCCACGGGGCGCAAACCGGGGAGCTGTTTTTT,CASTPHGAQTGELFF
TRBD1,TRBV11-3,TRBJ2-5,few,TGTGCCAGCAGCAAGGACAGGGCCCAGACCCAGTACTTC,CASSKDRAQTQYF
-,TRBV20-1,TRBJ1-2,few,TGCAGTGCTAGATACCGAAGTGGCTACACCTTC,CSARYRSGYTF
TRBD1,TRBV12-3/TRBV12-4,TRBJ1-4,-,TGTGCCAGCAGTTTCCGGACAGGGAGTGAAAAACTGTTTTTT,CASSFRTGSEKLFF
-,TRBV7-7,TRBJ2-3,few,TGTGCCAGCAGCTTAAGTGGGGCCCCGTCAGATACGCAGTATTTT,CASSLSGAPSDTQYF
TRBD2,TRBV5-1,TRBJ2-3,few,TGCGCCAGCACAGACCCACGGGAGGGGGCAGATACGCAGTATTTT,CASTDPREGADTQYF
TRBD2,TRBV5-4,TRBJ2-3,few,TGTGCCAGCAGCTTGGTTTTTGGTAGCGGGAGCACAGATACGCAGTATTTT,CASSLVFGSGSTDTQYF
-,TRBV20-1,TRBJ1-2,few,TGCAGTGCCCTCAGGGGAATCAATGGCTACACCTTC,CSALRGINGYTF
-,TRBV6-5,TRBJ2-4,few,TGTGCCAGCAGTTTCGGGGGCCGAGCCAAAAACATTCAGTACTTC,CASSFGGRAKNIQYF
TRBD2,TRBV7-3,TRBJ2-5,-,TGTGCCAGCAGCTTAAGACTAGCGGGGGGCACAGAGACCCAGTACTTC,CASSLRLAGGTETQYF
-,TRBV6-5,TRBJ1-2,-,TGTGCCAGCATTTCTCCGGGCGGGAACTATGGCTACACCTTC,CASISPGGNYGYTF
-,TRBV5-1,TRBJ2-2,many,TGCGCCAGCAGAGGACGGCCCGGGGACACCGGGGAGCTGTTTTTT,CASRGRPGDTGELFF
TRBD2,TRBV5-1,TRBJ2-5,few,TGCGCCAGCAGCTTCGGGGGGTGGAAAGAGACCCAGTACTTC,CASSFGGWKETQYF
-,TRBV10-3,TRBJ2-3,few,TGTGCCATCAGTGGAGGCGGGGGCAACACAGATACGCAGTATTTT,CAISGGGGNTDTQYF
-,TRBV7-2,TRBJ1-5,many,TGTGCCAGCAGCTTACCCAACCAGCCCCAGCATTTT,CASSLPNQPQHF
-,TRBV5-1,TRBJ2-3,many,TGCGCCAGCAGCGGAGGGGGTAGTGCAGATACGCAGTATTTT,CASSGGGSADTQYF
-,TRBV7-9,TRBJ2-2,few,TGTGCCAGCAGCTTTCGGGAGCTGTTTTTT,CASSFRELFF
TRBD2,TRBV7-3,TRBJ2-1,few,TGTGCCAGCAGCCCCCGAGGGGGGACTAGCGGGGGGGTGGGCTACAATGAGCAGTTCTTC,CASSPRGGTSGGVGYNEQFF